Each of the 8 T cell receptor beta chains below was sequenced from the same sample in a study of Ad26.COV2.S vaccination and SARS-CoV-2 variants. Stated treatment: around 19 received Ad26.COV2.S at low or high dose, single or two shots; a few received placebo; per-sample allocation not given. Sampling happened 63 days after the first vaccine or placebo injection. Sequenced by immunoSEQ multiplex PCR; TCRdb stores in-frame clones only, minus some. This table holds around 370,000 clones, 80% to 90% found once. The sequences come from peripheral blood, collected in a trial of Ad26.COV2.S vaccine versus placebo. Receptor source: a person aged 18 to 65 who received the Ad26.COV2.S COVID-19 vaccine or a placebo.

The CDR3 bases are TGTGCCAGTAGTCCCCGGGGCAGCCTTGGAAGGGGCTACACCTTC. Its protein is CASSPRGSLGRGYTF. The chain recombines TRBV19 with TRBJ1-2; a weak D match, TRBD1 (5 bases). Deletions cut 5 bases from V and 8 bases from J, with 21 bases between. The CDR3 has 15 residues. CDR1 and CDR2 from the germline V gene are LNHDA and SQIVND (reference sequence).

This clone came up once. The rearrangement uses TRBV18 and TRBJ2-7; D possibly uses TRBD1 or TRBD2 (5 bases each). Germline V gene sequence: CDR1 KGHSH, CDR2 LQKENI. The CDR3 sequence is 15 residues long. Deletions cut 2 bases from V and 0 bases from J, with 11 bases between. CDR3 amino acids: CASSPFRGSSYEQYF. The CDR3, as DNA: TGTGCCAGCTCACCATTTCGGGGCAGCTCCTACGAGCAGTACTTC.

The gene calls are TRBV18 and TRBJ2-3, with D perhaps TRBD2 (5 bases). Trimming shortened V by 3 bases and J by 0 bases, and 7 bases separated the two germline ends. CDR3 length: 14 amino acids. CDR1 and CDR2 from the germline V gene are KGHSH and LQKENI. CDR3 in amino acids: CASSPDFSTDTQYF. In nucleotides, the CDR3 is TGTGCCAGCTCACCGGACTTTAGCACAGATACGCAGTATTTT.

The chain uses TRBV4-1 and TRBJ2-7, with D perhaps TRBD1 (6 bases). The V gene lost 1 base and the J gene lost 1 base, with 17 bases spanning the gap. This CDR3 spans 17 amino acids. Germline V CDR1 and CDR2: MGHRA, YSYEKL. The CDR3 nucleotides are TGCGCCAGCAGCCAAGCAGGACTTACCGGACAGTCCTACGAGCAGTACTTC. Translated, it gives CASSQAGLTGQSYEQYF.

The V gene is TRBV11-2, the J gene TRBJ2-7, with D maybe TRBD2 (5 bases). This CDR3 contains 17 residues. Between the trimmed V and J ends, which lost 5 bases and 6 bases, there was a span of 26 bases. Germline V lookup: CDR1 SGHAT, CDR2 FQNNGV. The CDR3 sequence is CASSQPLELLSSSEQYF. CDR3 sequence (DNA): TGTGCCAGCAGCCAACCACTAGAGCTACTAAGTTCTTCCGAGCAGTACTTC.

This clone was recorded a few times. This chain links TRBV29-1 with TRBJ1-1; 7 nucleotides align to TRBD1. Germline CDR1 SQVTM, CDR2 ANQGSEA. Unmatched junction bases numbered 2, after V lost 3 bases and J lost 4 bases. This CDR3 is built from 12 residues. CDR3 nucleotide sequence: TGCAGCGTTGACAGGGGGTCCACTGAAGCTTTCTTT. Its translation: CSVDRGSTEAFF.

This clone appeared once. The chain has TRBV11-3 and TRBJ2-2, with 9 bases identical to TRBD1. Unmatched junction bases numbered 6, after V lost 5 bases and J lost 2 bases. CDR1 is SGHNT and CDR2 is YENEEA in the germline V gene. CDR3 length: 16 residues. CDR3 coding DNA: TGTGCCAGCAGCCCCCGGGACAGGGTAAACACCGGGGAGCTGTTTTTT. Its protein is CASSPRDRVNTGELFF.

Remarks on this clone: The sample holds other DNA sequences that translate to the same CDR3. This sequence joins TRBV18 and TRBJ2-6; 7 bases match TRBD1. CDR3 length: 15 residues. V shed 3 bases, J shed 1 base, and the junction held 0 bases outside the gene matches. The germline V gene encodes CDR1 KGHSH and CDR2 LQKENI. The CDR3 nucleotides are TGTGCCAGCTCACCGACAGGGTCTGGGGCCAACGTCCTGACTTTC. Its translation is CASSPTGSGANVLTF.